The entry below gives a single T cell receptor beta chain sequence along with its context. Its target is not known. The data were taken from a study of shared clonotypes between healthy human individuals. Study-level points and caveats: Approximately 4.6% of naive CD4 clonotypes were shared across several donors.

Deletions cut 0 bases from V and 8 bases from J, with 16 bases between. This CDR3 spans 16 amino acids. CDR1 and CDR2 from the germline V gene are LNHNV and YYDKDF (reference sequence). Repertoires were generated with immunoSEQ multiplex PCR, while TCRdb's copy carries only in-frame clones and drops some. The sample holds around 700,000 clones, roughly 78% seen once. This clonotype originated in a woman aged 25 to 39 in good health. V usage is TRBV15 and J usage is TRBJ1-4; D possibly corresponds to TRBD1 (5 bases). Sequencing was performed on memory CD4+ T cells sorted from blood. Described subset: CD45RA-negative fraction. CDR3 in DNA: TGTGCCACCAGCAGAGATCGGGGGGAGGGAAGCGAAAAACTGTTTTTT. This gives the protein CATSRDRGEGSEKLFF.